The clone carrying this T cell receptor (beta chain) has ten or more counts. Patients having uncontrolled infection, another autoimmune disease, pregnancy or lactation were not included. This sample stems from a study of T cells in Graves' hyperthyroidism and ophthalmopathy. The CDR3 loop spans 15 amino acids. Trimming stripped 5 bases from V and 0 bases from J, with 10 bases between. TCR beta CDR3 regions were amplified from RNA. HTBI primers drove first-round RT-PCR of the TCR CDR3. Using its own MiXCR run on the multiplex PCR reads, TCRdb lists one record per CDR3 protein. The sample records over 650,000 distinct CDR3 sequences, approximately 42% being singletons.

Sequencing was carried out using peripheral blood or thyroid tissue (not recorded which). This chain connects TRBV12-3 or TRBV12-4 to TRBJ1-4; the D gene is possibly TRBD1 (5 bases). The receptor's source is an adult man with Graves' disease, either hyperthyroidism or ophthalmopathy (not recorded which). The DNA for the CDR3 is TGTGCCAGCAGTCCGGGGGGAGCAACTAATGAAAAACTGTTTTTT. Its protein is CASSPGGATNEKLFF.